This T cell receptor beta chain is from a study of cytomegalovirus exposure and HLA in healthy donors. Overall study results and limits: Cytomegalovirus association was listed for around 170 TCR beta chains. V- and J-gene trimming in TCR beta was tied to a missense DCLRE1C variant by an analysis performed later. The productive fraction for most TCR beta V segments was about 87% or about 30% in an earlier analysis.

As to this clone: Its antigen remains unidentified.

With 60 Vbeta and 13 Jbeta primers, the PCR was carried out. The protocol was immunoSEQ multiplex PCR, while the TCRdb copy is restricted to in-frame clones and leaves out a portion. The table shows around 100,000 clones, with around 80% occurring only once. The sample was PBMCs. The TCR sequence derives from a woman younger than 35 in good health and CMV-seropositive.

CDR3 region: CATRGLAGLQIETQYF. CDR3 DNA sequence: TGTGCCACACGGGGGCTAGCGGGACTTCAGATAGAGACCCAGTACTTC. This sequence joins TRBV28 and TRBJ2-5, with 9 bases fitting TRBD2. V shed 10 bases and J 4 bases; nucleotides not matched to a gene: 16. The CDR3 covers 16 residues. Germline V gene lookup returns CDR1 MDHEN and CDR2 SYDVKM.